These 17 T cell receptor beta chains were sequenced from one sample in a study of blood T cell repertoires in COVID-19. The repertoire was sequenced with immunoSEQ multiplex PCR; TCRdb's copy has only in-frame clones and lacks some. The sample consists of about 320,000 clones, roughly 85% of them appearing once. Sequences were obtained from peripheral blood. The receptor source for this set is a human donor in a cohort sampled during active COVID-19.

The rearrangement uses TRBV6-4 and TRBJ1-6, with D possibly matching TRBD1 (5 bases). Trimming removed 6 bases from V and 0 bases from J, with 15 bases in between. The CDR3 spans 17 residues. Germline V gene sequence: CDR1 MRHNA, CDR2 SNTAGT. DNA of the CDR3: TGTGCCAGCAGAATGCTAGCCGGGGGCTCCTATAATTCACCCCTCCACTTT. Residues: CASRMLAGGSYNSPLHF.

The genes are TRBV9 and TRBJ1-2; D is unclear. V was cut by 1 base and J by 6 bases, with 16 bases left in between. CDR1 is SGDLS and CDR2 is YYNGEE in the germline V gene. CDR3 size: 15 residues. CDR3 protein: CASSVNPRDHNGYTF. The DNA for the CDR3 is TGTGCCAGCAGCGTAAACCCGAGGGATCATAATGGCTACACCTTC.

V usage is TRBV7-9 and J usage is TRBJ2-7, with a tentative D call TRBD1 (5 bases). CDR1 is SEHNR and CDR2 is FQNEAQ in the germline V gene (reference sequence). The CDR3 length is 13 residues. Trimming took 5 bases from V and 1 from J, leaving 9 bases between them. The DNA for the CDR3 is TGTGCCAGCAGCGCCGACAGATCCTACGAGCAGTACTTC. It is translated as CASSADRSYEQYF.

V and J are TRBV7-2 and TRBJ2-6; D gene unclear. Deletions cut 5 bases from V and 0 bases from J, with 17 bases between. There are 18 residues in the CDR3. CDR1 is SGHTA and CDR2 is FQGNSA in the germline V gene. The DNA for the CDR3 is TGTGCCAGCAGCCTATTAGTCCCTCCAGGCTCTGGGGCCAACGTCCTGACTTTC. Translation: CASSLLVPPGSGANVLTF.

This clone turned up a few times. The chain is built from TRBV5-8 and TRBJ1-1; D remains ambiguous. The CDR3 loop spans 13 amino acids. Trimming left V 1 base short and J 7 bases short, with 11 bases between. Germline lookup yields CDR1 SGHTS and CDR2 YDEGEE. CDR3: CASSLLEENEAFF. Here the CDR3 DNA reads TGTGCCAGCAGCTTGTTGGAGGAAAATGAAGCTTTCTTT. Supplemented by reference TRBV5-8 and TRBJ1-1, the full variable domain reads EAGVTQSPTHLIKTRGQQATLRCSPISGHTSVYWYQQALGLGLQFLLWYDEGEERNRGNFPPRFSGRQFPNYSSELNVNALELEDSALYLCASSLLEENEAFFGQGTRLTVV.

The table lists this clone with a few counts. The V gene is TRBV3-1 (or the pseudogene TRBV3-2), the J gene TRBJ2-7; TRBD1 matches at 8 bases. The length of the CDR3 is 14 residues. The V segment lost 2 bases and the J segment 4 bases; nucleotides outside the gene matches: 4. The V gene's germline CDR1 is LGHDT and CDR2 YNNKEL (reference sequence). The CDR3 bases are TGTGCCAGCAGCCAATGGACAGGGAGGTACGAGCAGTACTTC. This encodes CASSQWTGRYEQYF.

This clone was seen a few times. The chain combines TRBV28 with TRBJ1-1, with 7 nucleotides matching TRBD1. V trimming: 8 bases; J trimming: 3 bases; junction bases outside the gene matches: 3. The CDR3 totals 12 residues. CDR1 is MDHEN, CDR2 SYDVKM, per germline. The CDR3: CASEGQHTEAFF. Here the CDR3 DNA reads TGTGCCAGCGAGGGACAGCACACTGAAGCTTTCTTT. Full variable domain (missing parts from reference TRBV28 and TRBJ1-1): DVKVTQSSRYLVKRTGEKVFLECVQDMDHENMFWYRQDPGLGLRLIYFSYDVKMKEKGDIPEGYSVSREKKERFSLILESASTNQTSMYLCASEGQHTEAFFGQGTRLTVV.

The chain is built from TRBV30 and TRBJ2-7; D perhaps matches TRBD2 (6 bases). The germline gives CDR1 GTSNPN, CDR2 SVGIG (reference sequence). The V gene lost 5 bases and the J gene lost 7 bases, with 12 bases spanning the gap. The CDR3 contains 11 residues. CDR3 sequence reads: CAWGGMGEQYF. CDR3 DNA: TGTGCCTGGGGAGGGATGGGGGAGCAGTACTTC.

The gene calls are TRBV20-1 and TRBJ1-2, with unresolved D. From germline, CDR1 is DFQATT and CDR2 SNEGSKA (reference sequence). The CDR3 covers 13 residues. The V gene lost 3 bases and the J gene lost 10 bases, with 18 bases spanning the gap. The CDR3 here is CSASSWQAKDYTF. In DNA, the CDR3 is TGCAGTGCTAGTTCTTGGCAGGCTAAGGACTACACCTTC.

The rearrangement uses TRBV30 and TRBJ2-3, with D maybe TRBD1 (5 bases). The CDR3 extends over 14 amino acids. The germline gives CDR1 GTSNPN, CDR2 SVGIG (reference sequence). Trimming shortened V by 4 bases and J by 4 bases, and 15 bases separated the two germline ends. CDR3: CAWKSTRGADTQYF. The CDR3 nucleotides are TGTGCCTGGAAGAGTACAAGGGGCGCAGATACGCAGTATTTT.

This clone turned up a few times. The rearrangement joins TRBV15 to TRBJ1-1, with unresolved D. CDR3 length equals 12 residues. V lost 3 bases to trimming and J lost 10 bases, with 12 bases between them. Germline V CDR1 and CDR2: LNHNV, YYDKDF (reference sequence). The CDR3 DNA sequence: TGTGCCACCAGCAGTTTCCAAGGAGCAGCTTTCTTT. It translates to CATSSFQGAAFF. Drawing the rest from reference TRBV15 and TRBJ1-1, the complete variable domain is DAMVIQNPRYQVTQFGKPVTLSCSQTLNHNVMYWYQQKSSQAPKLLFHYYDKDFNNEADTPDNFQSRRPNTSFCFLDIRSPGLGDTAMYLCATSSFQGAAFFGQGTRLTVV.

J is TRBJ2-1 and V is TRBV19; perhaps TRBD2 as D (6 bases). CDR3 length: 14 amino acids. Germline CDR1 LNHDA, CDR2 SQIVND (reference sequence). Trimming shortened V by 4 bases and J by 4 bases, and 11 bases separated the two germline ends. CDR3 nucleotides: TGTGCCAGTAGTAGGCTCGGGACTTACAATGAGCAGTTCTTC. Its protein is CASSRLGTYNEQFF.

The chain joins TRBV6-1 to TRBJ2-7; the D gene is possibly TRBD1 (5 bases). Germline V gene data show CDR1 as MNHNS and CDR2 as SASEGT. The CDR3 totals 16 residues. The ends were cut back, 1 base at V and 3 bases at J, with 16 bases in the middle. CDR3 loop: CASSEDGGATGYEQYF. DNA of the CDR3: TGTGCCAGCAGTGAAGATGGTGGGGCCACGGGCTACGAGCAGTACTTC.

The J gene is TRBJ1-1, the V gene TRBV19; 7 nucleotides line up with TRBD1. Germline V lookup: CDR1 LNHDA, CDR2 SQIVND (reference sequence). The trim removed 6 bases at V and 3 bases at J, leaving 13 bases unmatched. CDR3 size: 16 residues. The CDR3 DNA reads TGTGCCAGTAGCTCTCTGCAGGGGGGCTTGTACACTGAAGCTTTCTTT. Protein sequence: CASSSLQGGLYTEAFF.

This chain connects TRBV9 to TRBJ2-5; D perhaps matches TRBD2 (6 bases). The germline CDR1 and CDR2 sequences are SGDLS and YYNGEE. Trimming left V 2 bases short and J 2 bases short, with 10 bases between. This CDR3 has 14 amino acids. CDR3 region: CASSVGTVQETQYF. The CDR3 nucleotides are TGTGCCAGCAGCGTCGGGACTGTTCAAGAGACCCAGTACTTC.

Details on this clone: Compared with germline, one end of the junction differs, possibly owing to a read error. J is TRBJ2-7 and V is TRBV14; no clear D. Germline V gene sequence: CDR1 SGHDN, CDR2 FVKESK. There are 14 residues in the CDR3. CDR3 region: CASTQSGQTYEQYF. The CDR3 nucleotides are TGTGCCAGCACCCAAAGTGGGCAGACCTACGAGCAGTACTTC.

The chain employs TRBV28 and TRBJ1-6; D is unresolved. Per germline, CDR1 MDHEN and CDR2 SYDVKM. V lost 6 bases and J lost 0, with 12 bases in between. The CDR3 is 16 residues long. The CDR3 nucleotides read TGTGCCAGCAGCCCTGGTGGGAGCTCCTATAATTCACCCCTCCACTTT. It encodes CASSPGGSSYNSPLHF.